This entry lists 30 T cell receptor beta chains sequenced from one sample in a study of beta chain features in type 1 diabetes. TCRB transcripts that were expressed got sequenced, as all of the isolated RNA had been reverse transcribed. Some clones are missing from TCRdb's copy, which holds only in-frame ones; the method was immunoSEQ multiplex PCR. The sample carries about 150,000 clones, around 10% recorded once. The specimen was central memory CD4+ T cells from blood. Source of these receptors: a man in his late teens or twenties in good health.

This clone was observed a few times. The gene calls are TRBV18 and TRBJ1-5; D not resolved. The CDR3 runs 13 residues. Trimming took off 3 bases at V and 7 bases at J, with 10 bases between the two ends. Germline CDR1 reads KGHSH; CDR2 reads LQKENI. The CDR3 region is CASSPSRNQPQHF. The CDR3 coding sequence is TGTGCCAGCTCACCTTCCAGAAACCAGCCCCAGCATTTT.

CDR3 coding DNA: TGTGCCAGCAGCTTAGCGATGGACTACGAGCAGTACTTC. This translates into CASSLAMDYEQYF. V and J are TRBV7-3 and TRBJ2-7; D is ambiguous. CDR1 and CDR2 from the germline V gene are SGHTA and FQGTGA. V dropped 2 bases and J dropped 3 bases, with 8 bases sitting between them. The CDR3 length is 13 residues.

This clone has only a few counts. V gene TRBV9 combines with J gene TRBJ1-5; D ambiguous. CDR3 length: 15 amino acids. Germline assignment: CDR1 SGDLS and CDR2 YYNGEE. Between the trimmed V and J ends, which lost 0 bases and 2 bases, there was a span of 9 bases. The CDR3 DNA reads TGTGCCAGCAGCGTAGAAGGTTCGGGCAATCAGCCCCAGCATTTT. It is translated as CASSVEGSGNQPQHF. Full variable domain (outside the CDR3, taken from reference TRBV9 and TRBJ1-5): DSGVTQTPKHLITATGQRVTLRCSPRSGDLSVYWYQQSLDQGLQFLIQYYNGEERAKGNILERFSAQQFPDLHSELNLSSLELGDSALYFCASSVEGSGNQPQHFGDGTRLSIL.

The chain employs TRBV28 and TRBJ1-6; no definite D call. The CDR3 runs 13 residues. Looked up from germline, CDR1 is MDHEN and CDR2 is SYDVKM. V gave up 7 bases and J gave up 7 bases, with 11 bases separating them. CDR3 bases: TGTGCCAGCAAGAGTCAGAAGAATTCACCCCTCCACTTT. Protein: CASKSQKNSPLHF.

V usage is TRBV7-9 and J usage is TRBJ2-5; 7 nucleotides line up with TRBD1. Germline trimming cut 6 bases from V and 3 bases from J; bases unmatched to any gene: 7. This CDR3 comprises 14 residues. CDR1 and CDR2 (germline): SEHNR, FQNEAQ (reference sequence). The CDR3 sequence is CASSPGTVEETQYF. In DNA, the CDR3 is TGTGCCAGCAGTCCCGGGACAGTGGAAGAGACCCAGTACTTC.

A few counts support this clone. The chain couples TRBV4-1 to TRBJ2-5, with 10 bases identical to TRBD2. The CDR3 runs to 16 residues. The junction had 9 bases not matched to a gene; V was cut back by 3 bases and J by 5 bases. Germline-derived CDR1 and CDR2 are MGHRA and YSYEKL. The CDR3 DNA reads TGCGCCAGCAGCCACCGAGCGGCTAGCGGGAGTGAGACCCAGTACTTC. Residues: CASSHRAASGSETQYF.

This clone showed up just a few times. The chain recombines TRBV10-3 with TRBJ1-2; no firm D call. Germline V CDR1 and CDR2: ENHRY, SYGVKD. Trimming stripped 6 bases from V and 11 bases from J, with 19 bases between. CDR3 length: 13 residues. The CDR3: CAIRIPASGRYTF. The CDR3 region has the DNA TGTGCCATCAGAATTCCTGCATCGGGTCGGTACACCTTC.

The chain uses TRBV9 and TRBJ1-3, with D tentatively TRBD1 (5 bases). Germline V lookup: CDR1 SGDLS, CDR2 YYNGEE. The CDR3 is made up of 18 amino acids. V lost 4 bases, J lost 0 bases, and 20 bases lay in between. The CDR3 spells CASSPRTWGGDSGNTIYF. The CDR3 DNA follows: TGTGCCAGCAGCCCCCGGACGTGGGGGGGGGACTCTGGAAACACCATATATTTT.

The J gene is TRBJ1-4, the V gene TRBV28, with TRBD1 identical over 7 bases. Germline CDR1 reads MDHEN; CDR2 reads SYDVKM. Trimming removed 1 base from V and 7 bases from J; junction bases left unmatched: 9. The CDR3 sequence is 16 residues long. The CDR3 loop reads CASSLSPGGTGEKLFF. The CDR3 DNA is TGTGCCAGCAGTTTATCCCCAGGGGGAACTGGTGAAAAACTGTTTTTT.

The CDR3 protein is CAWSRGMGPDTQYF. CDR3 sequence (DNA): TGTGCCTGGAGTAGGGGGATGGGCCCAGATACGCAGTATTTT. V gene TRBV30 combines with J gene TRBJ2-3, with D perhaps TRBD1 (6 bases). V was clipped by 2 bases and J by 4 bases, with 13 bases between them. Germline loops: CDR1 GTSNPN, CDR2 SVGIG (reference sequence). The CDR3 is 14 residues long. The full variable domain, in which reference TRBV30 and TRBJ2-3 provide the parts outside the CDR3, is SQTIHQWPATLVQPVGSPLSLECTVEGTSNPNLYWYRQAAGRGLQLLFYSVGIGQISSEVPQNLSASRPQDRQFILSSKKLLLSDSGFYLCAWSRGMGPDTQYFGPGTRLTVL.

The gene calls are TRBV30 and TRBJ2-3; TRBD2 might be the D (7 bases). There are 15 residues in the CDR3. CDR1 and CDR2 (germline): GTSNPN, SVGIG (reference sequence). The V gene lost 2 bases and the J gene lost 3 bases, with 15 bases spanning the gap. The CDR3, as DNA: TGTGCCTGGAGTATTGGCGGGGGCGAGACAGATACGCAGTATTTT. Translating it yields CAWSIGGGETDTQYF.

The chain couples TRBV5-1 to TRBJ1-1; tentative D call: TRBD1 (5 bases). Germline lookup yields CDR1 SGHRS and CDR2 YFSETQ. CDR3 length: 14 amino acids. Trimming shortened V by 5 bases and J by 1 base, and 12 bases separated the two germline ends. Written as DNA, the CDR3 is TGCGCCAGCAGTGCTATTACAGGGAACACTGAAGCTTTCTTT. It translates to CASSAITGNTEAFF.

This clone was seen many times. The chain employs TRBV10-3 and TRBJ2-3, with TRBD2 identical over 13 bases. This CDR3 is built from 16 residues. The trim removed 2 bases at V and 3 bases at J, leaving 2 bases unmatched. The germline CDR1 and CDR2 sequences are ENHRY and SYGVKD. This chain's CDR3 is CAISEEGLAGTDTQYF. Here the CDR3 DNA reads TGTGCCATCAGTGAGGAGGGACTAGCGGGAACAGATACGCAGTATTTT.

This clone was seen only a few times. The chain recombines TRBV7-9 with TRBJ1-4, with TRBD1 matching over 11 bases. This CDR3 region has 17 residues. J lost 7 bases, V lost 2 bases, and 9 bases had no gene match. Germline CDR1 SEHNR, CDR2 FQNEAQ (reference sequence). The CDR3, as DNA: TGTGCCAGCAGCTTAATCGGACAGGGGGCCTCGGGTGAAAAACTGTTTTTT. This gives the protein CASSLIGQGASGEKLFF.

This clone appeared a few times. The genes are TRBV28 and TRBJ2-2; perhaps TRBD2 as D (6 bases). Germline loops: CDR1 MDHEN, CDR2 SYDVKM. The ends were cut back, 5 bases at V and 4 bases at J, with 11 bases in the middle. The CDR3 spans 14 residues. CDR3: CASSQAGRTGELFF. For the CDR3, the DNA is TGTGCCAGCAGTCAGGCGGGGCGCACCGGGGAGCTGTTTTTT. The full variable domain, rest sourced from reference TRBV28 and TRBJ2-2, is DVKVTQSSRYLVKRTGEKVFLECVQDMDHENMFWYRQDPGLGLRLIYFSYDVKMKEKGDIPEGYSVSREKKERFSLILESASTNQTSMYLCASSQAGRTGELFFGEGSRLTVL.

The sample holds a few counts of this clone. V and J are TRBV14 and TRBJ2-7; D could derive from TRBD1 or TRBD2 (5 bases each). Germline V CDR1 and CDR2: SGHDN, FVKESK. The CDR3 consists of 14 residues. V lost 4 bases and J lost 0, with 10 bases in between. This chain's CDR3 is CASSLWDGSYEQYF. For the CDR3, the DNA is TGTGCCAGCAGCCTATGGGACGGCTCCTACGAGCAGTACTTC.

This chain uses TRBV6-5 with TRBJ2-7, with a tentative D call TRBD1 (6 bases). Trimming stripped 7 bases from V and 2 bases from J, with 15 bases between. CDR1 is MNHEY, CDR2 SVGAGI, per germline. This CDR3 is built from 14 residues. The CDR3 is CASINLDRAYEQYF. DNA of the CDR3: TGTGCCAGCATTAATTTGGACAGAGCCTACGAGCAGTACTTC.

This clone has more than one count but fewer than ten. The chain uses TRBV29-1 and TRBJ2-3; 9 positions match TRBD2. The CDR3 covers 14 residues. Germline assignment: CDR1 SQVTM and CDR2 ANQGSEA. V was pared by 6 bases and J by 2 bases, with 6 bases of the junction left unmatched. CDR3 loop: CSVGASGATDTQYF. The CDR3 DNA reads TGCAGCGTAGGAGCTAGCGGGGCCACAGATACGCAGTATTTT.

This clone was seen at least ten times. The chain carries TRBV15 and TRBJ2-3, with D possibly matching TRBD2 (5 bases). Germline V gene sequence: CDR1 LNHNV, CDR2 YYDKDF (reference sequence). The CDR3 is 16 residues long. The V and J ends lost 8 bases and 0 bases respectively, with 18 bases between them. In nucleotides, the CDR3 is TGTGCCACCTCCAGATTAACGGGGTCTAGCACAGATACGCAGTATTTT. Protein sequence: CATSRLTGSSTDTQYF.

In its sample, this clone was seen a few times. The gene calls are TRBV28 and TRBJ2-2, with 8 bases fitting TRBD1. The CDR3 sequence is 14 residues long. Losses at the gene ends were 4 bases for V and 9 bases for J; bases not matched to a gene: 7. CDR1 and CDR2 from the germline V gene are MDHEN and SYDVKM. The CDR3 sequence is CASSSGQATRELFF. The CDR3 DNA is TGTGCCAGCAGTTCGGGACAGGCGACCCGGGAGCTGTTTTTT.

This clone has only a few counts. Other DNA sequences from this sample encode an identical CDR3 as well. V is TRBV30 and J is TRBJ1-1; D remains unclear. The CDR3 has 12 amino acids. The V end lost 0 bases, the J end lost 4 bases, and 6 bases lay between the germline ends. CDR1 is GTSNPN and CDR2 is SVGIG in the germline V gene (reference sequence). The CDR3 spells CAWSVPLTEAFF. The CDR3 nucleotides read TGTGCCTGGAGTGTACCACTCACTGAAGCTTTCTTT.

This clone was detected a few times. The chain combines TRBV29-1 with TRBJ2-5; TRBD2 might be the D (5 bases). Trimming pared 6 bases from V and 4 bases from J, leaving 18 bases between. From germline, CDR1 is SQVTM and CDR2 ANQGSEA. The length of the CDR3 is 14 residues. The CDR3, as DNA: TGCAGCGTGGGGAACCTAGGCGCGGGAGAGACCCAGTACTTC. Translating it yields CSVGNLGAGETQYF.

This clone turned up a few times. The rearrangement joins TRBV9 to TRBJ1-3, with D hard to call. Germline V lookup: CDR1 SGDLS, CDR2 YYNGEE. Trimming took 2 bases from V and 4 from J, leaving 10 bases between them. The CDR3 spans 14 residues. CDR3: CASSVKARGNTIYF. CDR3 sequence (DNA): TGTGCCAGCAGCGTTAAAGCAAGGGGAAACACCATATATTTT.

The rearrangement joins TRBV30 to TRBJ1-2; 10 bases are shared with TRBD1. Losses at the gene ends were 3 bases for V and 4 bases for J; bases not matched to a gene: 5. This CDR3 spans 14 amino acids. Germline CDR1 is GTSNPN and CDR2 is SVGIG (reference sequence). CDR3 sequence reads: CAWSPDRGSYGYTF. CDR3 bases: TGTGCCTGGAGCCCGGACAGGGGGAGCTATGGCTACACCTTC.

V is TRBV5-1 and J is TRBJ2-3, with D possibly matching TRBD1 (5 bases). This CDR3 is 16 amino acids long. Germline CDR1 reads SGHRS; CDR2 reads YFSETQ. Trimming took 0 bases from V and 1 from J, leaving 12 bases between them. CDR3 in DNA: TGCGCCAGCAGCTTGGGCTCGCAAGGGGGCACAGATACGCAGTATTTT. It is translated as CASSLGSQGGTDTQYF.

V is TRBV7-2 and J is TRBJ1-2, with 8 bases that match TRBD1. Germline CDR1 reads SGHTA; CDR2 reads FQGNSA. V lost 2 bases, J lost 0 bases, and 5 bases stayed unmatched. The CDR3 runs to 16 residues. The CDR3 region has the DNA TGTGCCAGCAGCTTAAACAGGGGGGTGACTAACTATGGCTACACCTTC. Translated, it gives CASSLNRGVTNYGYTF. Together with reference TRBV7-2 and TRBJ1-2, the CDR3 gives the full variable domain: GAGVSQSPSNKVTEKGKDVELRCDPISGHTALYWYRQSLGQGLEFLIYFQGNSAPDKSGLPSDRFSAERTGGSVSTLTIQRTQQEDSAVYLCASSLNRGVTNYGYTFGSGTRLTVV.

This clone appeared a few times. The chain links TRBV6-5 to TRBJ1-1; D is possibly TRBD1 (5 bases). V lost 2 bases to trimming and J lost 4 bases, with 11 bases between them. Per the germline V gene, CDR1 is MNHEY and CDR2 is SVGAGI. The CDR3 loop spans 14 amino acids. CDR3 amino acids: CASSYESGFTEAFF. In nucleotides, the CDR3 is TGTGCCAGCAGTTACGAATCAGGGTTCACTGAAGCTTTCTTT.

This clone was picked up a small number of times. The chain recombines TRBV7-8 with TRBJ2-1; the D is unclear. Germline V gives CDR1 SGHVS, CDR2 FQNEAQ. V lost 1 base and J 5 bases, leaving 12 bases between the germline ends. The CDR3 has 15 amino acids. CDR3 DNA: TGTGCCAGCAGCTTAGGGCAGCTAAGAAACAATGAGCAGTTCTTC. Protein sequence: CASSLGQLRNNEQFF.

The chain is built from TRBV10-3 and TRBJ2-5, with 9 bases fitting TRBD2. The CDR3 has 14 amino acids. Looked up from germline, CDR1 is ENHRY and CDR2 is SYGVKD. Unmatched junction bases numbered 8, after V lost 8 bases and J lost 4 bases. CDR3 region: CAIAIAGVSETQYF. The CDR3 DNA follows: TGTGCCATCGCCATAGCGGGAGTATCAGAGACCCAGTACTTC.

This clone was recorded a few times. V gene TRBV7-3 combines with J gene TRBJ2-7; D is possibly TRBD1 (6 bases). This CDR3 region has 14 residues. Trimming took 6 bases from V and 7 from J, leaving 19 bases between them. The germline V gene encodes CDR1 SGHTA and CDR2 FQGTGA. The CDR3 region is CASSEQGRLSEQYF. The CDR3 DNA is TGTGCCAGCAGTGAACAGGGACGCCTATCAGAGCAGTACTTC. The full variable domain, in which reference TRBV7-3 and TRBJ2-7 provide the parts outside the CDR3, is GAGVSQTPSNKVTEKGKYVELRCDPISGHTALYWYRQSLGQGPEFLIYFQGTGAADDSGLPNDRFFAVRPEGSVSTLKIQRTERGDSAVYLCASSEQGRLSEQYFGPGTRLTVT.